This T cell receptor (beta chain) was retrieved from a study of shared clonotypes between healthy human individuals. Original analysis: Filtering was not the same, since immunoSEQ gave junction-only sequences without quality scores. Method: immunoSEQ multiplex PCR; TCRdb's copy keeps in-frame clones and lacks some. Clonal size and the V and J genes are those of that table, whereas D and trimming came from the DNA. The sample records a few million clones, approximately 96% being singletons. Trimming stripped 1 base from V and 2 bases from J, with 7 bases between. Looked up from germline, CDR1 is SGHRS and CDR2 is YFSETQ. The CDR3 is 14 amino acids. Naive CD4+ cells were CD45RA-selected; the remaining cells were memory.

The sample comprised naive CD4+ T cells sorted from blood. Subset given: CD45RA+ positively selected. The sequence was collected from a man between 18 and 35 years old in good health. The chain employs TRBV5-1 and TRBJ1-5; D is unclear. The CDR3 DNA follows: TGCGCCAGCAGCTTGTCGCTCGGCAATCAGCCCCAGCATTTT. Amino acid sequence: CASSLSLGNQPQHF. Complete variable domain (other parts from reference TRBV5-1 and TRBJ1-5): KAGVTQTPRYLIKTRGQQVTLSCSPISGHRSVSWYQQTPGQGLQFLFEYFSETQRNKGNFPGRFSGRQFSNSRSEMNVSTLELGDSALYLCASSLSLGNQPQHFGDGTRLSIL.